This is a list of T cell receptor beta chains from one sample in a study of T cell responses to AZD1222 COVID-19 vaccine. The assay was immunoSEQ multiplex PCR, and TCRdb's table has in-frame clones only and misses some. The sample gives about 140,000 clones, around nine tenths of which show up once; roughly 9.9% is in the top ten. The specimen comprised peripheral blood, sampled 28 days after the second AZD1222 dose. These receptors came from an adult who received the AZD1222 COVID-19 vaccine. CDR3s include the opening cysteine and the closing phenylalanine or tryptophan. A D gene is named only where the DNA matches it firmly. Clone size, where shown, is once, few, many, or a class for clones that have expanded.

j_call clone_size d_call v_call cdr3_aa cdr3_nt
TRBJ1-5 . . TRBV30 CAASDGNQPQHF TGTGCCGCATCGGACGGCAATCAGCCCCAGCATTTT
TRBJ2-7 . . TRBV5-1 CASSLEQRQVEQYF TGCGCCAGCAGCTTGGAACAGAGACAGGTCGAGCAGTACTTC
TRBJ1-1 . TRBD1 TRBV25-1 CASSARDRGMNTEAFF TGTGCCAGCAGTGCCCGGGACAGGGGCATGAACACTGAAGCTTTCTTT
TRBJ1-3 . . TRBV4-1 CASSPDTSLGNTIYF TGCGCCAGCAGCCCGGACACCTCCCTTGGAAACACCATATATTTT
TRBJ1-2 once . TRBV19 CASRPSGNPNYGYTF TGTGCCAGTAGACCCTCAGGGAATCCTAACTATGGCTACACCTTC
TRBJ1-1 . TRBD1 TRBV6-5 CASSYPGQGPEAFF TGTGCCAGCAGTTATCCGGGACAGGGGCCTGAAGCTTTCTTT
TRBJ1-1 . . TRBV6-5 CASRAETEAFF TGTGCCAGCAGGGCGGAGACTGAAGCTTTCTTT
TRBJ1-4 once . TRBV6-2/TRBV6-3 CASSQGGGGEKLFF TGTGCCAGCAGTCAGGGAGGGGGAGGTGAAAAACTGTTTTTT
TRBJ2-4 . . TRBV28 CASSARTARAGIQYF TGTGCCAGCAGTGCTAGGACAGCTCGAGCAGGCATTCAGTACTTC
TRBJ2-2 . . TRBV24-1 CATSELTNGKLFF TGTGCCACCAGTGAATTGACCAACGGGAAGCTGTTTTTT
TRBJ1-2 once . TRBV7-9 CASSPGGGLLGYTF TGTGCCAGCAGCCCCGGGGGAGGGTTGCTTGGCTACACCTTC
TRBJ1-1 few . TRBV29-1 CSVSGGDRTEAFF TGCAGCGTCTCCGGGGGGGACCGCACTGAAGCTTTCTTT
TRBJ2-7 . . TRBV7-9 CASSLAGGYEQYF TGTGCCAGCAGCTTAGCAGGGGGCTACGAGCAGTACTTC
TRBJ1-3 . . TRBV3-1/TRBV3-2 CASSRVGNTIYF TGTGCCAGCAGCCGAGTGGGAAACACCATATATTTT
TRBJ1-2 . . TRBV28 CASSLTTGSEGYTF TGTGCCAGCAGCTTGACTACAGGGAGTGAAGGCTACACCTTC
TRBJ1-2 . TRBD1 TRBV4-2 CASSQEQGANYGYTF TGTGCCAGCAGCCAAGAGCAGGGGGCTAACTATGGCTACACCTTC
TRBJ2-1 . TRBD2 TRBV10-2 CASSWTSGSVNEQFF TGCGCCAGCAGTTGGACTAGCGGGAGTGTCAATGAGCAGTTCTTC
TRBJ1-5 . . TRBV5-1 CASSLWGDQPQHF TGCGCCAGCAGCTTGTGGGGAGATCAGCCCCAGCATTTT
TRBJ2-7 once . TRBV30 CAWSVGGTYEQYF TGTGCCTGGAGTGTAGGGGGAACCTACGAGCAGTACTTC
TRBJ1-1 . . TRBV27 CASSSGKGWNTEAFF TGTGCCAGCAGTTCTGGTAAGGGGTGGAACACTGAAGCTTTCTTT
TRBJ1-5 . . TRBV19 CASSIGNQPQHF TGTGCCAGTAGTATAGGCAATCAGCCCCAGCATTTT
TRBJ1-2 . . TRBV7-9 CASSLGQAQYLGGYGYTF TGTGCCAGCAGCTTGGGGCAGGCCCAATATTTAGGTGGCTATGGCTACACCTTC
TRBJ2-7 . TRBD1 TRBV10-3 CAISQPGQGTYEQYF TGTGCCATCAGCCAACCAGGACAGGGTACCTACGAGCAGTACTTC
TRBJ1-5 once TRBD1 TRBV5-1 CASSLGQEGNQPQHF TGCGCCAGCAGCCTGGGACAGGAGGGCAATCAGCCCCAGCATTTT
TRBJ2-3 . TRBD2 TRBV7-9 CASSLSRLASTDTQYF TGTGCCAGCAGCTTATCTAGACTAGCTTCCACAGATACGCAGTATTTT
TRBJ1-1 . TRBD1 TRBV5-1 CASSWTSGTGMNTEAFF TGCGCCAGCAGCTGGACCTCCGGGACAGGCATGAACACTGAAGCTTTCTTT
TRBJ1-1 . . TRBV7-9 CASSPGTLNTEAFF TGTGCCAGCAGCCCCGGGACTTTGAACACTGAAGCTTTCTTT
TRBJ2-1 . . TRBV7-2 CASSSLSYHNEQFF TGTGCCAGCAGCTCACTTAGCTACCACAATGAGCAGTTCTTC
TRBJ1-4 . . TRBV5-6 CASSLAGSSTNEKLFF TGTGCCAGCAGCTTGGCCGGGAGCTCCACCAATGAAAAACTGTTTTTT
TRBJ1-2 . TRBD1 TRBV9 CASSSYPRDRERGYGYTF TGTGCCAGCAGCTCTTATCCCCGGGACAGGGAAAGGGGCTATGGCTACACCTTC
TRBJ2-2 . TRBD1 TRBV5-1 CASTSPTGTGFAGELFF TGCGCCAGCACATCACCCACCGGGACAGGTTTCGCCGGGGAGCTGTTTTTT
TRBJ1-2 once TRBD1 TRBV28 CASTTWGGGSVSGGYTF TGTGCCAGCACTACCTGGGGAGGGGGCTCAGTAAGCGGTGGCTACACCTTC
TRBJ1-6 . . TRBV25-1 CASSEYFFEVLHF TGTGCCAGCAGTGAATACTTCTTCGAGGTCCTCCACTTT
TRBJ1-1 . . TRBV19 CASSIGRGEAFF TGTGCCAGTAGTATAGGCCGCGGCGAAGCTTTCTTT
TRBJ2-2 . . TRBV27 CASSPGNTGELFF TGTGCCAGCAGTCCGGGAAACACCGGGGAGCTGTTTTTT
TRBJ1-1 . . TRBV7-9 CASSLGVMNTEAFF TGTGCCAGCAGCTTAGGAGTAATGAACACTGAAGCTTTCTTT
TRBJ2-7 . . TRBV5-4 CASSQTVSYEQYF TGTGCCAGCAGCCAGACAGTCTCCTACGAGCAGTACTTC
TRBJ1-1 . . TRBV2 CASSEEEGTEAFF TGTGCCAGCAGTGAAGAGGAGGGCACTGAAGCTTTCTTT
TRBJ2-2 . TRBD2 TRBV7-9 CASSPSGGAGGELFF TGTGCCAGCAGCCCAAGCGGGGGGGCTGGCGGGGAGCTGTTTTTT
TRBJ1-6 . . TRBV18 CASSQDTGREVKSLHF TGTGCCAGCTCCCAGGATACCGGACGAGAAGTAAAATCCCTCCACTTT
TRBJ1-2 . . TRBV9 CASSVDAGELGGYTF TGTGCCAGCAGCGTAGACGCAGGGGAGTTAGGGGGCTACACCTTC
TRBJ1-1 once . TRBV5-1 CASSLGTSQGLAFF TGCGCCAGCAGCTTGGGGACTTCTCAGGGGCTAGCTTTCTTT
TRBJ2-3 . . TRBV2 CASSTGGTDTQYF TGTGCCAGCAGTACCGGGGGAACAGATACGCAGTATTTT